The 17 T cell receptor beta chains below were found in one sample sequenced in a study of cytomegalovirus exposure and HLA in healthy donors. A multiplex PCR was run with 60 Vbeta primers and 13 Jbeta primers. TCRdb's copy holds only in-frame clones and misses some; the assay was immunoSEQ multiplex PCR. The repertoire holds tens of thousands of clones, 75% seen once, with 2% to 2.5% in the top ten. Sequencing was carried out using PBMCs. These receptors were obtained from a middle-aged man in good health and CMV-seronegative.

This chain links TRBV27 with TRBJ1-3; 7 nucleotides align to TRBD1. Germline CDR1 and CDR2: MNHEY and SMNVEV (reference sequence). V shed 5 bases, J shed 0 bases, and the junction held 7 bases outside the gene matches. The CDR3 runs 16 residues. CDR3 sequence (DNA): TGTGCCAGCAGTGTCAGACAGGGATACTCTGGAAACACCATATATTTT. Protein sequence: CASSVRQGYSGNTIYF.

This clone was counted only a few times. The rearrangement joins TRBV6-5 to TRBJ1-4; D is unresolved. Per the germline V gene, CDR1 is MNHEY and CDR2 is SVGAGI. There are 13 residues in the CDR3. V was trimmed by 4 bases and J by 8 bases, leaving 11 bases between them. Written as DNA, the CDR3 is TGTGCCAGCAGTTTGGCCCGGGGAGAAAAACTGTTTTTT. The encoded protein is CASSLARGEKLFF.

The chain recombines TRBV30 with TRBJ1-5; tentative D call: TRBD1 (5 bases). This CDR3 has 15 amino acids. Trimming removed 7 bases at V and 3 bases at J, with 19 bases between. CDR1 is GTSNPN and CDR2 is SVGIG in the germline V gene (reference sequence). CDR3 region: CAYRAMDTANQPQHF. DNA for the CDR3: TGTGCCTACAGAGCCATGGACACCGCCAATCAGCCCCAGCATTTT.

The CDR3 region has the DNA TGTGCCAGCAGCTTAGTGGCCAGTAACTATGGCTACACCTTC. It specifies CASSLVASNYGYTF. V gene TRBV7-8 combines with J gene TRBJ1-2; unclear D gene. The CDR3 contains 14 residues. Trimming removed 1 base at V and 1 base at J, with 7 bases between. Germline CDR1 reads SGHVS; CDR2 reads FQNEAQ.

Only a few counts were recorded for this clone. This chain connects TRBV19 to TRBJ2-1; TRBD2 agrees at 8 bases. J gave up 0 bases and V 7 bases, and 5 bases lay outside the gene matches. CDR1 LNHDA and CDR2 SQIVND come from the germline V gene (reference sequence). This CDR3 spans 15 amino acids. For the CDR3, the DNA is TGTGCCAGTACGAAAAGCGGGAGCTCCTACAATGAGCAGTTCTTC. Its protein product is CASTKSGSSYNEQFF.

This chain connects TRBV5-6 to TRBJ2-7, with TRBD1 identical over 10 bases. Germline V gives CDR1 SGHDT, CDR2 YYEEEE. This CDR3 region has 15 residues. After removal of 0 bases from V and 2 bases from J, the junction contained 2 bases not matched to a gene. CDR3: CASSLGDRGTYEQYF. The CDR3 DNA follows: TGTGCCAGCAGCTTGGGGGACAGGGGTACCTACGAGCAGTACTTC.

This CDR3 is CASSLGTGLTEAFF. The CDR3 DNA reads TGTGCCAGCAGCTTAGGGACAGGGCTCACTGAAGCTTTCTTT. V usage is TRBV7-2 and J usage is TRBJ1-1; 8 bases are a match to TRBD1. CDR3 length equals 14 residues. Trimming cost V 1 base and J 4 bases; bases outside gene matches: 2. The V gene's germline CDR1 is SGHTA and CDR2 FQGNSA.

The chain employs TRBV4-1 and TRBJ2-7; 11 bases match TRBD2. V dropped 4 bases and J dropped 5; count of bases not matched to a gene: 13. CDR3 length: 17 residues. The germline CDR1 and CDR2 sequences are MGHRA and YSYEKL. Here the CDR3 DNA reads TGCGCCAGCAGCCTGACCCCAACTAGCGGGAGTTACGACGAGCAGTACTTC. It codes for CASSLTPTSGSYDEQYF.

J is TRBJ1-4 and V is TRBV29-1, with TRBD1 matching over 7 bases. Trimming took 7 bases from V and 4 from J; bases not matched to a gene: 3. Per germline, CDR1 SQVTM and CDR2 ANQGSEA. This CDR3 spans 12 amino acids. The CDR3 loop reads CSARDSNEKLFF. CDR3 in DNA: TGCAGCGCCCGGGACAGTAATGAAAAACTGTTTTTT.

This clone occurred a few times. V is TRBV10-3 and J is TRBJ2-2, with unresolved D. CDR1 and CDR2 from the germline V gene are ENHRY and SYGVKD. V lost 4 bases and J lost 0, with 6 bases in between. The CDR3 consists of 14 residues. The CDR3 DNA reads as TGTGCCATCAGTGGAGGTTCGAACACCGGGGAGCTGTTTTTT. This gives the protein CAISGGSNTGELFF.

The chain combines TRBV9 with TRBJ1-2, with D possibly TRBD1 on 6 matching bases. The germline gives CDR1 SGDLS, CDR2 YYNGEE. Deletions cut 4 bases from V and 2 bases from J, with 12 bases between. CDR3 length equals 14 residues. CDR3 nucleotide sequence: TGTGCCAGCAGCCCCGCTAGGGGGAACTATGGCTACACCTTC. It codes for CASSPARGNYGYTF.

This clone was recorded only once. V and J are TRBV18 and TRBJ1-6; 10 bases line up with TRBD1. CDR1 and CDR2 (germline): KGHSH, LQKENI. Trimming took 4 bases from V and 6 from J; bases not matched to a gene: 15. The CDR3 totals 19 residues. The CDR3 here is CASSRERTGGTSVNSPLHF. The CDR3 DNA sequence: TGTGCCAGCTCACGGGAAAGGACAGGGGGAACCTCCGTTAATTCACCCCTCCACTTT.

V is TRBV27 and J is TRBJ1-2; D unclear. This CDR3 spans 16 amino acids. The germline CDR1 and CDR2 sequences are MNHEY and SMNVEV (reference sequence). Deletions cut 5 bases from V and 1 base from J, with 17 bases between. The DNA for the CDR3 is TGTGCCAGCAGTCCCTCGCTAGGAGAGCTTAACTATGGCTACACCTTC. It specifies CASSPSLGELNYGYTF.

This clone was detected only once. This chain connects TRBV28 to TRBJ1-1; D unresolved. The ends were cut back, 6 bases at V and 1 base at J, with 15 bases in the middle. Germline assignment: CDR1 MDHEN and CDR2 SYDVKM. There are 15 residues in the CDR3. CDR3 region: CASRLLGPGNTEAFF. Here the CDR3 DNA reads TGTGCCAGCAGGCTGCTTGGGCCCGGGAACACTGAAGCTTTCTTT.

The chain joins TRBV29-1 to TRBJ2-7, with a possible D match to TRBD1 (7 bases). Germline assignment: CDR1 SQVTM and CDR2 ANQGSEA. This CDR3 region has 12 residues. V lost 6 bases to trimming and J lost 7 bases, with 16 bases between them. The CDR3 is CSVTQGTREQYF. The CDR3 DNA sequence: TGCAGCGTCACACAGGGGACTCGGGAGCAGTACTTC.

The chain uses TRBV18 and TRBJ2-3; 7 bases map to TRBD1. V trimming: 4 bases; J trimming: 1 base; junction bases outside the gene matches: 5. The CDR3 is made up of 15 amino acids. In germline, CDR1 is KGHSH, CDR2 LQKENI. The chain's CDR3 is CASSLGTDRTDTQYF. The CDR3 bases are TGTGCCAGCTCACTAGGGACAGACCGCACAGATACGCAGTATTTT.

This rearrangement joins TRBV21-1 to TRBJ2-1; TRBD1 is taken as the D call from the table, unchecked against the DNA. TRBV21-1 is marked as a pseudogene. The CDR3 totals 16 residues. For the CDR3, the DNA is TGTGCCAGCAGCGCCAACGACAGGAAACCTTACAATGAGCAGTTCTTC. Translated: CASSANDRKPYNEQFF.